This T cell receptor (beta chain) was observed in a study of regulatory T cells in long-lasting Graves disease. The CDR3 is 15 residues long. V gave up 4 bases and J gave up 3 bases; unmatched junction bases: 8. CDR1 SGHVS and CDR2 FNYEAQ come from the germline V gene. As to this clonotype: A read error may explain this, as a much larger clone is one base away.

CDR3-region Arm-PCR and iRepertoire HTBI primers produced the TCR beta libraries. Using its own MiXCR run on the multiplex PCR reads, TCRdb lists one record per CDR3 protein. The profile covers under 450,000 distinct CDR3 sequences, with 23% appearing a single time and around 30% taken by the ten largest. Time point described: persistent/refractory GD, antithyroid drugs over 5 years with positive TRAb. Preparation of the TCR library used RNA extracted from PBMCs. The material sequenced was peripheral blood mononuclear cells (PBMCs), taken when the disease was refractory, from a patient treated with antithyroid drugs. The chain is built from TRBV7-6 and TRBJ2-7; TRBD2 aligns across 8 bases. This clonotype originated in a woman aged 40 to 50 with Graves disease. The CDR3 region has the DNA TGTGCCAGCAGCTCAGAAGCGGGAGTTGTCTACGAGCAGTACTTC. As protein: CASSSEAGVVYEQYF. The full variable domain, completed using reference TRBV7-6 and TRBJ2-7, is GAGVSQSPRYKVTKRGQDVALRCDPISGHVSLYWYRQALGQGPEFLTYFNYEAQQDKSGLPNDRFSAERPEGSISTLTIQRTEQRDSAMYRCASSSEAGVVYEQYFGPGTRLTVT.